This TCR beta chain was captured by sequencing in a study of response to subunit inactivated influenza vaccine. Whole-study results and caveats: Authors suggested seasonal influenza vaccinations each recruit few new T cells.

Ten or more counts support this clonotype. The antigen is undetermined. TCRdb re-analysed the RT-PCR reads in MiXCR, keeping a single row per CDR3 protein. Of more than 500,000 distinct CDR3 sequences in the sample, approximately 10% were seen once. Trimming shortened V by 0 bases and J by 5 bases, and 25 bases separated the two germline ends. There are 18 residues in the CDR3. The germline V gene encodes CDR1 DFQATT and CDR2 SNEGSKA (reference sequence). This same sample was also taken into another study, of T cells expressing NK-cell markers. That study adds: Libraries used 5'RACE template switching adding universal primer site and UMIs. Eight donors were sequenced, of whom seven were HCMV-seropositive, while the remaining one was HCMV-seronegative.

The rearrangement joins TRBV20-1 to TRBJ2-5; maybe TRBD1 (6 bases). The material was PBMCs from blood, obtained on the day of vaccination. The TCR sequence derives from a man between 45 and 60 years old who received an inactivated influenza vaccine. Here the CDR3 reads CSARDGARNTGFGETQYF. Here the CDR3 DNA reads TGCAGTGCTAGAGATGGTGCCCGGAACACAGGGTTTGGGGAGACCCAGTACTTC.